What follows describes a single TCR beta chain. The target antigen is unknown. This specimen comes from a study of blood T cells in healthy people across ages. The authors ran a second PCR of roughly 6 to 12 cycles using a sample-barcoded 5' primer and a J-beta primer mix. TCRdb reanalysed the 5' RACE reads using MiXCR and keeps one entry per CDR3 protein. The sample yields some 850,000 distinct CDR3 sequences, more than 25% seen once. Germline CDR1 LGHNT, CDR2 FRNRAP. Trimming took off 6 bases at V and 3 bases at J, with 15 bases between the two ends. This CDR3 contains 14 residues. Study observations and caveats: TCR beta diversity correlated strongly with naive T cell percentage.

The sample was also linked to a second study, of T cells of mothers and their children. That report notes: Each donor was one of three healthy Caucasian mothers or one of their six children. Unrelated mother-child pairs always had slightly, but never significantly, lower normalized overlap than related pairs.

The genes are TRBV12-5 and TRBJ2-7; possibly TRBD1 for D (6 bases). Sequenced sample: blood. This TCR derives from a boy between 10 and 17 years old in good health. CDR3 in amino acids: CASGSTGTNYEQYF. CDR3 sequence (DNA): TGTGCTAGTGGCTCCACCGGGACAAACTACGAGCAGTACTTC.